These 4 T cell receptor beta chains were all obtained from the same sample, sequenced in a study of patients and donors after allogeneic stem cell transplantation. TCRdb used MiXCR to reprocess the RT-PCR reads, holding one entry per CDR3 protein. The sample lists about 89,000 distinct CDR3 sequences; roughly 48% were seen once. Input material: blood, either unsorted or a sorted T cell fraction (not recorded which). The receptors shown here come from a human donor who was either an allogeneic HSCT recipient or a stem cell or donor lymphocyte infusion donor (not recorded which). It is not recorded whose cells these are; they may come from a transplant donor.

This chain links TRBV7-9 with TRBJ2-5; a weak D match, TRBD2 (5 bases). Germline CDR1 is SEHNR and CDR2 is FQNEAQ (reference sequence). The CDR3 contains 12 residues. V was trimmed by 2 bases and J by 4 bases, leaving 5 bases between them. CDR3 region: CASSLRGETQYF. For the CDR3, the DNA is TGTGCCAGCAGCTTACGGGGAGAGACCCAGTACTTC. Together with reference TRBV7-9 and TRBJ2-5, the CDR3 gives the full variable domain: DTGVSQNPRHKITKRGQNVTFRCDPISEHNRLYWYRQTLGQGPEFLTYFQNEAQLEKSRLLSDRFSAERPKGSFSTLEIQRTEQGDSAMYLCASSLRGETQYFGPGTRLLVL.

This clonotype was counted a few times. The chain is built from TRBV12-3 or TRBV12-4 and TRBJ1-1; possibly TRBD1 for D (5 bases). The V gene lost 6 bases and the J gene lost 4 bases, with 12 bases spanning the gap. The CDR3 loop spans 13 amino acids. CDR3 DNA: TGTGCCAGCAGGATAGAGGGACCCACTGAAGCTTTCTTT. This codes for CASRIEGPTEAFF.

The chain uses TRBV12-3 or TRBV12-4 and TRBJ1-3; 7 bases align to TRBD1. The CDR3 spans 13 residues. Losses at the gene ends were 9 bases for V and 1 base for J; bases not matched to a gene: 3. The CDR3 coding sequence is TGTGCCAGTAACAGGGGATCTGGAAACACCATATATTTT. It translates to CASNRGSGNTIYF.

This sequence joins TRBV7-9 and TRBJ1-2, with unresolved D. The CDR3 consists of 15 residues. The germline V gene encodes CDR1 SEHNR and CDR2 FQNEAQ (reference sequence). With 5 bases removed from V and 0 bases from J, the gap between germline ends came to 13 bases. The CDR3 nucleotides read TGTGCCAGCAGCCCCACGGGCCTCTCTAACTATGGCTACACCTTC. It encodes CASSPTGLSNYGYTF.